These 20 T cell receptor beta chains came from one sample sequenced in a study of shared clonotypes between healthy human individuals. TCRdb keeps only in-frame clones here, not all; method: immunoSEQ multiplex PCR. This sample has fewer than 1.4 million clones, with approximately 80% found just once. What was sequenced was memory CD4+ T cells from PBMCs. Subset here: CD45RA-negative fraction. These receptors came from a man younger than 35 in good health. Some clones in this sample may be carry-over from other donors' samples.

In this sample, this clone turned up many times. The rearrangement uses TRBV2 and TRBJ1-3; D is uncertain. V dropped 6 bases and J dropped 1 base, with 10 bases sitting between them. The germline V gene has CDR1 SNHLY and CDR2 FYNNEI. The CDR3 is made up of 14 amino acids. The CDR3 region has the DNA TGTGCCAGCAGACCCGGGAAATCTGGAAACACCATATATTTT. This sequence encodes CASRPGKSGNTIYF.

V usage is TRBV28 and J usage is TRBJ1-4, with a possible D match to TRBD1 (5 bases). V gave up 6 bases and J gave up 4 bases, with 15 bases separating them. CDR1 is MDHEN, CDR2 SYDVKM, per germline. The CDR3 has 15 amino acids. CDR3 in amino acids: CASRHGGELNEKLFF. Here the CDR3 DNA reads TGTGCCAGCAGGCACGGGGGGGAACTTAATGAAAAACTGTTTTTT.

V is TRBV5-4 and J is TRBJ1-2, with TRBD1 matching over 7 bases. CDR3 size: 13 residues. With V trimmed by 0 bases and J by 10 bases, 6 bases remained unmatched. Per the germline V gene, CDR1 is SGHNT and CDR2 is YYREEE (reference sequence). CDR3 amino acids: CASSLDTGDDYTF. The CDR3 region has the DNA TGTGCCAGCAGCTTGGATACAGGGGATGACTACACCTTC.

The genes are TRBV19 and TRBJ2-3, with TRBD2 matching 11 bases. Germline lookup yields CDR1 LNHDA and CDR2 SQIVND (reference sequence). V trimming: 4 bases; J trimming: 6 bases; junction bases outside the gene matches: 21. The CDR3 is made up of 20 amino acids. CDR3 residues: CASSKTAGGFSGRASDTQYF. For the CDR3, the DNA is TGTGCCAGTAGTAAGACCGCTGGGGGGTTTAGCGGGAGGGCCTCGGATACGCAGTATTTT.

DNA for the CDR3: TGCAGCGTTGTTCCACCGACAGGGTTGAGCACAGATACGCAGTATTTT. Translating gives CSVVPPTGLSTDTQYF. The chain carries TRBV29-1 and TRBJ2-3; 7 nucleotides agree with TRBD1. CDR1 is SQVTM, CDR2 ANQGSEA, per germline. CDR3 length: 16 amino acids. After removal of 4 bases from V and 0 bases from J, the junction contained 10 bases not matched to a gene.

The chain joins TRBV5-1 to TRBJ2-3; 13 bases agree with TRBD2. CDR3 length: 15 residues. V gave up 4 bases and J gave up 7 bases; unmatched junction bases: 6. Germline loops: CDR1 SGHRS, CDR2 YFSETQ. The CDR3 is CASSRTSGRGNTQYF. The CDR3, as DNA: TGCGCCAGCAGCCGGACTAGCGGGAGAGGGAATACGCAGTATTTT.

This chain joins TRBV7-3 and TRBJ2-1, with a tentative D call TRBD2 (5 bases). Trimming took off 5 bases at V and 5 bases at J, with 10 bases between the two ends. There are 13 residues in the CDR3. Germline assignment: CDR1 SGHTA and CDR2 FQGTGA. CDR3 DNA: TGTGCCAGCAGCGGAGGACTCCACAATGAGCAGTTCTTC. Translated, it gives CASSGGLHNEQFF.

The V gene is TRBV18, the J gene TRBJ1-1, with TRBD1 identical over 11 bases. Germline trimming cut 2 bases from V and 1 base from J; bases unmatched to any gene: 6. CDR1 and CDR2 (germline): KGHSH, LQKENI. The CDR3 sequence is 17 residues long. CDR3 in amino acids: CASSPGDRGFTNTEAFF. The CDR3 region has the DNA TGTGCCAGCTCACCAGGGGACAGGGGGTTTACGAACACTGAAGCTTTCTTT.

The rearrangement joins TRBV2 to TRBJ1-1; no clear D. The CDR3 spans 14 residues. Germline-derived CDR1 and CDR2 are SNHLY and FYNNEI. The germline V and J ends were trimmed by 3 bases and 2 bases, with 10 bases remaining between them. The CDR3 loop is CASSEQRANTEAFF. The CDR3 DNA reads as TGTGCCAGCAGTGAGCAGAGAGCCAACACTGAAGCTTTCTTT.

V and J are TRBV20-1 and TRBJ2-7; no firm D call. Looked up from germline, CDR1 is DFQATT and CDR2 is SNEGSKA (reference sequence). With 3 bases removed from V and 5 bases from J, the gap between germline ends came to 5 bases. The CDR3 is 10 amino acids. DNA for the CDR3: TGCAGTGCTAGTAGCCACGAGCAGTACTTC. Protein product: CSASSHEQYF.

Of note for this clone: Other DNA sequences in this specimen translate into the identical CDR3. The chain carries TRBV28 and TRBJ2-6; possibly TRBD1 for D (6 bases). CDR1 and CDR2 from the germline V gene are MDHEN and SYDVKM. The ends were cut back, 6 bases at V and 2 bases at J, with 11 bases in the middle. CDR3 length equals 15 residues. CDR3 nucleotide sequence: TGTGCCAGCAGCCCACAGGGAGCTGGGGCCAACGTCCTGACTTTC. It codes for CASSPQGAGANVLTF.

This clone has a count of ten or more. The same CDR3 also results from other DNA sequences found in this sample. CDR3 in amino acids: CASSGPLRGTEAFF. The CDR3 coding sequence is TGCGCCAGCAGCGGGCCCCTCCGAGGGACTGAAGCTTTCTTT. V usage is TRBV4-1 and J usage is TRBJ1-1; no clear D. V lost 5 bases and J 5 bases, leaving 15 bases between the germline ends. This CDR3 has 14 residues. Germline V CDR1 and CDR2: MGHRA, YSYEKL.

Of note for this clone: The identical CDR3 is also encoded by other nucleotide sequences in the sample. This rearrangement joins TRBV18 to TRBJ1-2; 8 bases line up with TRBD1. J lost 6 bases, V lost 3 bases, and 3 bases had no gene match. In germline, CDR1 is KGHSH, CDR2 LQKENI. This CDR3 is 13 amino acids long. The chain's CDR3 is CASSPGQADGYTF. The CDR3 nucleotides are TGTGCCAGCTCACCGGGACAGGCCGATGGCTACACCTTC.

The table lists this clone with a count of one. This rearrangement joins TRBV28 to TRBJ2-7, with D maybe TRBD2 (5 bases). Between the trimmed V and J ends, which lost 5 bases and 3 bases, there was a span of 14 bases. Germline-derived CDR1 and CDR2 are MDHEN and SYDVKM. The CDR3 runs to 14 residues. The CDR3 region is CASSRSGKLYEQYF. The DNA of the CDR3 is TGTGCCAGCAGTCGAAGCGGCAAACTCTACGAGCAGTACTTC.

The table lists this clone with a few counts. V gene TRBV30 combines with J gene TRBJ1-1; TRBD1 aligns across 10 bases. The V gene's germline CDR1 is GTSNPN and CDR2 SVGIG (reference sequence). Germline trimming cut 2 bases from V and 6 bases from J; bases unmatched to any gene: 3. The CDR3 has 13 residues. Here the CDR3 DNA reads TGTGCCTGGAGTTGGGGGACAGGGGCTGAAGCTTTCTTT. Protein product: CAWSWGTGAEAFF.

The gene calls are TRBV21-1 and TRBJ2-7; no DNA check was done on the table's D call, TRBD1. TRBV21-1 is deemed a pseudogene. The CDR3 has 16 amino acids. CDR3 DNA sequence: TGTGCCAGCAGCAAAGTGCCGGGACAGGGTTCCTACGAGCAGTACTTC. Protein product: CASSKVPGQGSYEQYF.

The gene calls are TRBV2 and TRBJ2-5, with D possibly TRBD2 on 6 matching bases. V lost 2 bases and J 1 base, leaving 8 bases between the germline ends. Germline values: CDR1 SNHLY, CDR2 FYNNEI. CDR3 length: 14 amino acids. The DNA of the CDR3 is TGTGCCAGCAGTGAATCGCGGGGCCAAGAGACCCAGTACTTC. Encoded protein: CASSESRGQETQYF.

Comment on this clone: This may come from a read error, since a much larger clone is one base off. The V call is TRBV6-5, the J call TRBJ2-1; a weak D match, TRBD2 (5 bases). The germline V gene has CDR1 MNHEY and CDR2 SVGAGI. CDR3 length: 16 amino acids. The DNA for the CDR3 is TGTGCCAGCAGTTCCTGGGCCACTAGATACAGCAATGGGCAGTTCTTC. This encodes CASSSWATRYSNGQFF.

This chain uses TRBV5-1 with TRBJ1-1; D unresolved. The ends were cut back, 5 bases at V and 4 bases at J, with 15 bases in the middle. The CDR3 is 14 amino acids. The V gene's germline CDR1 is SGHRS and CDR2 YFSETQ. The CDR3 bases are TGCGCCAGCAGGAACAATCCGGGCCTCACTGAAGCTTTCTTT. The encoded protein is CASRNNPGLTEAFF.

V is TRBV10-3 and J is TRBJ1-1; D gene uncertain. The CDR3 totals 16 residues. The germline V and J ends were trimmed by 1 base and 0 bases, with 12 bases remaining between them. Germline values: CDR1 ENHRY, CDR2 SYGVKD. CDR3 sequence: CAISEFVGGVNTEAFF. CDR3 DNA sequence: TGTGCCATCAGTGAGTTCGTAGGAGGTGTGAACACTGAAGCTTTCTTT.